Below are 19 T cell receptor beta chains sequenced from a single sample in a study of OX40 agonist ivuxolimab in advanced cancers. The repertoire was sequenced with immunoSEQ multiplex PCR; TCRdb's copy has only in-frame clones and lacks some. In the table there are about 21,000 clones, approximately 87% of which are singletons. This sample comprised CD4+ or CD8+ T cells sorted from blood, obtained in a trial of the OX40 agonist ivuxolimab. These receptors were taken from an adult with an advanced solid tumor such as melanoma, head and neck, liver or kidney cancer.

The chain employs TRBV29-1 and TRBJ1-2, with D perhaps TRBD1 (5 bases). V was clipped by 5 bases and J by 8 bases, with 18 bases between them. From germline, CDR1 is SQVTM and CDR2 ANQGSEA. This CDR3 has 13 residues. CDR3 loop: CSVWGTISGGYTF. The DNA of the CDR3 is TGCAGCGTTTGGGGGACCATATCGGGGGGCTACACCTTC.

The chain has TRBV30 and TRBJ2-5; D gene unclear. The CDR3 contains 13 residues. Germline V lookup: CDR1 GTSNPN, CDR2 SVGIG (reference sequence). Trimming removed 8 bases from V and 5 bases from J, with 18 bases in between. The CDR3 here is CAIVDPPRETQYF. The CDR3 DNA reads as TGTGCCATCGTTGACCCCCCGAGGGAGACCCAGTACTTC.

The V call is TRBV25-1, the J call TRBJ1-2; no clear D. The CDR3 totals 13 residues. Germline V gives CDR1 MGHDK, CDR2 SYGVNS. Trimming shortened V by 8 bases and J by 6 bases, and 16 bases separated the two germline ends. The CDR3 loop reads CASSEAGEDGYTF. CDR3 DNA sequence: TGTGCCAGCTCCGAAGCCGGGGAAGATGGCTACACCTTC.

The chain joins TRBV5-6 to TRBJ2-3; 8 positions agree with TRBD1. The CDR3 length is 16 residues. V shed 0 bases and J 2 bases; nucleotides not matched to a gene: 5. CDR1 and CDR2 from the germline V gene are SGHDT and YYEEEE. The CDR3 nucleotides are TGTGCCAGCAGCTTGGAGGCAGGGGGCTACACAGATACGCAGTATTTT. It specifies CASSLEAGGYTDTQYF.

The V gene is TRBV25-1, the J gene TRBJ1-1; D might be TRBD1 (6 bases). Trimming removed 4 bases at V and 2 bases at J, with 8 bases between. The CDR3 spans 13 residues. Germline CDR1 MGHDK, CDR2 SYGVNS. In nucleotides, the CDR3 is TGTGCCAGCAGTGCCGGGGGCAACACTGAAGCTTTCTTT. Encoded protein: CASSAGGNTEAFF.

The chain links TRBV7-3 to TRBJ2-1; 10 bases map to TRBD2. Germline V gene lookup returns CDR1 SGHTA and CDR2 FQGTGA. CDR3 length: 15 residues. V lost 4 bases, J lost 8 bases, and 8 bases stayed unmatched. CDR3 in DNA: TGTGCCAGCAGCTACAGTAGCGGGGGGCTCGATGAGCAGTTCTTC. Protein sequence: CASSYSSGGLDEQFF.

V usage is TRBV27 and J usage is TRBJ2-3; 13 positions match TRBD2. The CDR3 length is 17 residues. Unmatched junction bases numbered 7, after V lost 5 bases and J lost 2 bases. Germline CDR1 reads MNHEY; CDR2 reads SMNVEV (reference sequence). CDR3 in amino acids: CASSILTSGGNTDTQYF. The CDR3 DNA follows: TGTGCCAGCAGTATCCTGACTAGCGGGGGGAACACAGATACGCAGTATTTT.

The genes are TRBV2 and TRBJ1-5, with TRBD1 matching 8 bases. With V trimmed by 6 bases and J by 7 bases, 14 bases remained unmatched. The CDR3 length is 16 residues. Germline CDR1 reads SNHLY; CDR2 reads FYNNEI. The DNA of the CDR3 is TGTGCCAGCAGCGCCCTGGACAGGGTCGAAAGCCAGCCCCAGCATTTT. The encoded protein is CASSALDRVESQPQHF.

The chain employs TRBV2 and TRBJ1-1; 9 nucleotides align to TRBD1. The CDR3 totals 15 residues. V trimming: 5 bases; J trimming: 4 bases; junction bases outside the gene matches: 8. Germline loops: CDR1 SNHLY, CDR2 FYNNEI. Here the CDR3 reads CASSLGQGLSTEAFF. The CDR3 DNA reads TGTGCCAGCAGTCTTGGACAGGGGCTGAGCACTGAAGCTTTCTTT.

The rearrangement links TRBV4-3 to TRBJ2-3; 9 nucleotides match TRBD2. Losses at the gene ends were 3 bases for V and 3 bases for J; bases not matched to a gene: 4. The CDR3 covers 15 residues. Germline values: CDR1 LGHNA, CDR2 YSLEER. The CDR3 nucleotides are TGCGCCAGCAGCCACGCGGGGGGGCGAACAGATACGCAGTATTTT. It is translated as CASSHAGGRTDTQYF.

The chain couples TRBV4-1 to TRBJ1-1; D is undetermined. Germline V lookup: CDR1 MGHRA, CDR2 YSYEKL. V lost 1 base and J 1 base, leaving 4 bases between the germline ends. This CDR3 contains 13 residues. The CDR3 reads CASSQVRNTEAFF. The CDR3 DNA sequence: TGCGCCAGCAGCCAAGTACGGAACACTGAAGCTTTCTTT.

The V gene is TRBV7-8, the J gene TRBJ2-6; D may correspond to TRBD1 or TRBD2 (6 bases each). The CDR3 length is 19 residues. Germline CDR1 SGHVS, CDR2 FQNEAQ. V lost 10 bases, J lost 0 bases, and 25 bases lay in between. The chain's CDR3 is CATTGAWAVGNSGANVLTF. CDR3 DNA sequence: TGTGCCACCACGGGGGCCTGGGCAGTAGGGAACTCTGGGGCCAACGTCCTGACTTTC.

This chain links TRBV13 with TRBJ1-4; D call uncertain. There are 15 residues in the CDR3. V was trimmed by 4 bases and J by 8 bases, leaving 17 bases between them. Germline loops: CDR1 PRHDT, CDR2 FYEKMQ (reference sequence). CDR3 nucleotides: TGTGCCAGCAGCTCCGGACGGGTAATAAGGGAAAAACTGTTTTTT. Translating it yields CASSSGRVIREKLFF.

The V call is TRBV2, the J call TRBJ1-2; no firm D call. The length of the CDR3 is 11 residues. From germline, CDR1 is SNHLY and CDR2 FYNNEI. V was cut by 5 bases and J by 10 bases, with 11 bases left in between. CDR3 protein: CASSPGEDYTF. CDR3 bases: TGTGCCAGCAGTCCCGGGGAAGACTACACCTTC.

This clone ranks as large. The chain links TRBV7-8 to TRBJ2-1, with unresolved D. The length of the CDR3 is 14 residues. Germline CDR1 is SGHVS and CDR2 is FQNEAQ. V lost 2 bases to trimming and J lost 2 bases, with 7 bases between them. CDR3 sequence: CASSLSPTYNEQFF. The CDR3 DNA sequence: TGTGCCAGCAGCTTAAGTCCTACCTACAATGAGCAGTTCTTC.

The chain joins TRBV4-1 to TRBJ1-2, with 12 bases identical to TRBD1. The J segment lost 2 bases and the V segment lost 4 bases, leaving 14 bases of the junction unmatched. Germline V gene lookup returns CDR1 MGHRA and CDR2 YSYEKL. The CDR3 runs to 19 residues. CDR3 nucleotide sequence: TGCGCCAGCAGCCCACATTGGGGGGACAGGGGGCAAGTCAACTATGGCTACACCTTC. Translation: CASSPHWGDRGQVNYGYTF.

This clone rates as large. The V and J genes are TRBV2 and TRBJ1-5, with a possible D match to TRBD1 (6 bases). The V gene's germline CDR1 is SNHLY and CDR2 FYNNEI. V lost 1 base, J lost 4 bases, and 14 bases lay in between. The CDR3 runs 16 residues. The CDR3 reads CASSEGMTGRNQPQHF. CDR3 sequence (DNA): TGTGCCAGCAGTGAAGGCATGACAGGAAGAAATCAGCCCCAGCATTTT.

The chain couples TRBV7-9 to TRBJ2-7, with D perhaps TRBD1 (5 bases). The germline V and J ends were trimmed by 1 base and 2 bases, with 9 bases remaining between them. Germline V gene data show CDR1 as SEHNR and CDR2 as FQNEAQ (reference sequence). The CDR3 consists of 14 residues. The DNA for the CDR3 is TGTGCCAGCAGCTTAGTAGGGGATCCCTACGAGCAGTACTTC. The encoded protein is CASSLVGDPYEQYF. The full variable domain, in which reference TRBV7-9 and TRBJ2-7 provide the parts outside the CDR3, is DTGVSQNPRHKITKRGQNVTFRCDPISEHNRLYWYRQTLGQGPEFLTYFQNEAQLEKSRLLSDRFSAERPKGSFSTLEIQRTEQGDSAMYLCASSLVGDPYEQYFGPGTRLTVT.

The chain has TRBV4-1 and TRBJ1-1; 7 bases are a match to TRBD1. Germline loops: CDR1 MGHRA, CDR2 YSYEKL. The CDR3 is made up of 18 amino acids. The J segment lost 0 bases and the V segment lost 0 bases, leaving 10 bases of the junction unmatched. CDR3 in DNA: TGCGCCAGCAGCCAAGAGGACAGGAGCGGATTCATGAACACTGAAGCTTTCTTT. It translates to CASSQEDRSGFMNTEAFF.